This TCR beta chain was obtained from a study of human T cells and chemical hapten exposure. Whole-study context: 2% DPC applied to an approximately 2 cm by approximately 2 cm arm area sensitized donors. Patches that contained 0.01% DPC were applied to the upper back and read at 6 days.

Stated time point: patch test 1, 2 weeks after DPC sensitization. As to treatment: therapeutic diphenylcyclopropenone sensitization with weekly scalp DPC. It was the library that attached unique molecular identifiers to individual cDNA molecules. TCRdb processed the RACE reads anew with MiXCR; each CDR3 protein has one entry. Counted here are 95,000 to 150,000 distinct CDR3 sequences, roughly 15% occurring once; the ten biggest clones make up 0.8% to 1%. The CDR3 is made up of 12 amino acids. Between the trimmed V and J ends, which lost 3 bases and 4 bases, there was a span of 6 bases. Per the germline V gene, CDR1 is MNHEY and CDR2 is SMNVEV (reference sequence). Findings and limits, study-wide: Patch test score rose with PT1 expanded TCRs, significant at 8, 16, 32, not 4.

Regarding this clonotype: The antigen remains undetermined.

The sequence was obtained from a man aged 18-30 years with alopecia areata. Some clones in this sample may be carry-over from other donors' samples. The input for sequencing was whole blood, taken in connection with sensitization to the hapten diphenylcyclopropenone (DPC). The chain joins TRBV27 to TRBJ2-5; D is ambiguous. CDR3 DNA sequence: TGTGCCAGCAGTTTTATAGGAGAGACCCAGTACTTC. Its protein is CASSFIGETQYF.